The T cell receptor beta chain under discussion was sequenced for a study of blood T cell repertoires in COVID-19. The repertoire was sequenced with immunoSEQ multiplex PCR; TCRdb's copy has only in-frame clones and lacks some. The sample has around 280,000 clones, roughly nine tenths seen once. The CDR3 consists of 16 residues. Trimming removed 4 bases from V and 5 bases from J; junction bases left unmatched: 10. The germline gives CDR1 LGHDT, CDR2 YNNKEL (reference sequence). The sequenced material came from PBMCs or T cells enriched from blood (not recorded which). This sequence originates from a woman aged 40 to 50 who had recovered from COVID-19. The V gene is TRBV3-1 (or the pseudogene TRBV3-2), the J gene TRBJ2-5; 10 positions match TRBD2. CDR3 sequence (DNA): TGTGCCAGCAGCCTTCCCCGCCTAGCGGGGGTGGAGACCCAGTACTTC. The encoded protein is CASSLPRLAGVETQYF.